The present T cell receptor (beta chain) was sequenced within a study of cytomegalovirus exposure and HLA in healthy donors. Overall study context: Inside one of the first data releases sat about 85 million unique TCRs taken from HLA-typed donors.

The primer mix had 60 Vbeta and 13 Jbeta primers. In the original processing: It was a later analysis that counted 83 million or so unique TCR beta chains, of which 9.5 million to 14 million were shared. Some clones are missing from TCRdb's copy, which holds only in-frame ones; the method was immunoSEQ multiplex PCR. V, J and clone size derive from that table, while D and trimming were established from the DNA sequence. The data contain roughly 110,000 clones, roughly 70% of them seen just once; the ten biggest clones take up roughly 8.7%. Study-wide findings and caveats: High sensitivity and specificity were reportedly achieved when the classifier diagnosed cytomegalovirus status.

With 3 bases clipped from V and 14 bases from J, the junction kept 4 bases outside the gene matches. The CDR3 loop spans 12 amino acids. The germline CDR1 and CDR2 sequences are SGDLS and YYNGEE. Comments on this clone: The antigen is not known.

This TCR was sampled from a man aged 18 to 30 in good health and CMV-seropositive. The rearrangement joins TRBV9 to TRBJ1-6; the match to TRBD1 covers 8 bases. Sequenced input: PBMCs. CDR3: CASSDRGSTLHF. The CDR3 nucleotides read TGTGCCAGCAGCGACAGGGGGTCTACCCTCCACTTT.